The clone carrying this TCR beta chain was counted many times. Its target is unknown. The sample originates from a study of T cells in Graves' hyperthyroidism and ophthalmopathy. General observations from the study: For ophthalmopathy, model prediction preceded onset by a median 6.5 months. Most clonotypes expanded in the thyroid (above 0.001) were also present in blood.

Each diagnosis was grounded in clinical symptoms, serum thyroxine and TRAb, thyroid ultrasound, and orbital computed tomography. The authors took PBMCs from 8 to 10 ml fresh peripheral blood. This CDR3 contains 15 residues. Trimming removed 0 bases from V and 6 bases from J, with 15 bases in between. The germline gives CDR1 GTSNPN, CDR2 SVGIG (reference sequence). RNA transcripts gave rise to amplified TCR beta CDR3 regions. HTBI primers were used for first-round RT-PCR of the TCR CDR3. One entry per CDR3 protein results from TCRdb running MiXCR on the multiplex PCR reads. The sample has approximately 600,000 distinct CDR3 sequences, more than 13% seen once; the top ten hold 6.5% to 9%.

Sequenced input: blood. This chain connects TRBV30 to TRBJ1-5; D unresolved. The clonotype originates from a woman aged 18-29 years with Graves' ophthalmopathy. As DNA, the CDR3 is TGTGCCTGGAGTGTAGGCCGCGGGATCCCTCAGCCCCAGCATTTT. It codes for CAWSVGRGIPQPQHF.